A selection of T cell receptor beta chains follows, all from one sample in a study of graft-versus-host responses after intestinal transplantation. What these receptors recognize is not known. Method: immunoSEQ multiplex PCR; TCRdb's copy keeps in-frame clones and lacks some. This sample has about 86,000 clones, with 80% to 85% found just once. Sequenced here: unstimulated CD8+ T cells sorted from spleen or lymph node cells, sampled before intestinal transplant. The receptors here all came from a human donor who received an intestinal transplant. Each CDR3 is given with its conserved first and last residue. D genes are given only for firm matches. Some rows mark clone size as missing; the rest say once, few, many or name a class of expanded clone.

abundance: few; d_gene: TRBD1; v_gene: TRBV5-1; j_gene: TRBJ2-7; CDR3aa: CASSQRTGEDVYEQYF; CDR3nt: TGCGCCAGCAGCCAGAGGACAGGGGAGGACGTCTACGAGCAGTACTTC
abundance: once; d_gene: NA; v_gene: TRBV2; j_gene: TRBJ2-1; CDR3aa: CASSEGSDEQFF; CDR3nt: TGTGCCAGCAGTGAAGGTTCGGATGAGCAGTTCTTC
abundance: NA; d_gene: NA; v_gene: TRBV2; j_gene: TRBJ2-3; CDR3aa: CASSERGTKFTDTQYF; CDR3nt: TGTGCCAGCAGTGAACGGGGAACTAAATTTACAGATACGCAGTATTTT
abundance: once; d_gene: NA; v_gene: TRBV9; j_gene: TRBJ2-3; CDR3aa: CASSGGADTDTQYF; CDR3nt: TGTGCCAGCAGCGGGGGGGCGGACACAGATACGCAGTATTTT
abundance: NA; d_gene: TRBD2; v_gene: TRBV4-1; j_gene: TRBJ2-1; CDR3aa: CASSQDPGGGLAGASYNEQFF; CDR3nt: TGCGCCAGCAGCCAAGATCCCGGGGGAGGGCTAGCGGGGGCCTCCTACAATGAGCAGTTCTTC
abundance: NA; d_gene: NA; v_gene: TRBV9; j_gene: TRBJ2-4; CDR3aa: CASSVGGSINIQYF; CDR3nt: TGTGCCAGCAGCGTAGGAGGCTCGATAAACATTCAGTACTTC
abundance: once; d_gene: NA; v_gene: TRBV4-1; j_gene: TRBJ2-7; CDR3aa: CASSQDRSGEQYF; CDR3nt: TGCGCCAGCAGCCAAGATCGTTCGGGGGAGCAGTACTTC
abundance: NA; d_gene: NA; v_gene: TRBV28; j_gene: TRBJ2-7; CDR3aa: CASSFGGREQYF; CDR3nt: TGTGCCAGCAGTTTCGGAGGGCGCGAGCAGTACTTC
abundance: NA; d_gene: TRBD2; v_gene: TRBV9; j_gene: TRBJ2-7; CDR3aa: CASSPDSGRAYEQYF; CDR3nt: TGTGCCAGCAGCCCCGATAGCGGGAGGGCATACGAGCAGTACTTC
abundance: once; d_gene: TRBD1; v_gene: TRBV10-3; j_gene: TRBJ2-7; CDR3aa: CAVRQGNDEQYF; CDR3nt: TGTGCCGTTCGACAGGGGAACGACGAGCAGTACTTC
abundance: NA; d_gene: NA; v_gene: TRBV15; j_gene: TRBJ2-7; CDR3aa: CATSRGEDSYEQYF; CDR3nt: TGTGCCACCAGCAGAGGGGAGGATTCCTACGAGCAGTACTTC
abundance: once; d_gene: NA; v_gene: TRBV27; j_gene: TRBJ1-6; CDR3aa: CATHQGTDNSPLHF; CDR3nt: TGTGCCACCCACCAGGGGACGGATAATTCACCCCTCCACTTT
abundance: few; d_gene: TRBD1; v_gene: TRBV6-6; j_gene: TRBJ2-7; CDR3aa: CASSYAMTGGIDEQYF; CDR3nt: TGTGCCAGCAGTTACGCGATGACAGGGGGAATCGACGAGCAGTACTTC
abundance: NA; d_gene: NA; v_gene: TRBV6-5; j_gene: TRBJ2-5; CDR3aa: CASSYLGGQETQYF; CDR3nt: TGTGCCAGCAGTTACTTGGGGGGACAAGAGACCCAGTACTTC
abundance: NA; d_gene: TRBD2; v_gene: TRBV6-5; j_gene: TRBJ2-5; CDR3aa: CASNLAGQPQETQYF; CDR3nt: TGTGCCAGTAACTTAGCGGGTCAGCCCCAAGAGACCCAGTACTTC
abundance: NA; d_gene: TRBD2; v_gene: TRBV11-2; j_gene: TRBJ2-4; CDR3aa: CASSPEFGGAKNIQYF; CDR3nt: TGTGCCAGCAGCCCGGAGTTCGGGGGGGCCAAAAACATTCAGTACTTC
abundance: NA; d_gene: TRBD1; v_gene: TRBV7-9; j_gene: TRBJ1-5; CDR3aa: CASSLQGESNQPQHF; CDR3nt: TGTGCCAGCAGCCTACAGGGGGAGAGCAATCAGCCCCAGCATTTT
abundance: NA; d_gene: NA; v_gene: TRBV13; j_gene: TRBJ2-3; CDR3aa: CASSLSLSGSTDTQYF; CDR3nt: TGTGCCAGCAGCCTCTCGCTTAGTGGGAGCACAGATACGCAGTATTTT
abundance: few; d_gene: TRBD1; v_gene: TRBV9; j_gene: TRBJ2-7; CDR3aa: CASSIGDRGPYEQYF; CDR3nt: TGTGCCAGCAGCATAGGGGACAGGGGCCCCTACGAGCAGTACTTC
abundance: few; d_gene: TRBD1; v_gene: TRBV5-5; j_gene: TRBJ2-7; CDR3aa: CASTMGQGLDEQYF; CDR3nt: TGTGCCAGCACCATGGGACAGGGCTTGGACGAGCAGTACTTC
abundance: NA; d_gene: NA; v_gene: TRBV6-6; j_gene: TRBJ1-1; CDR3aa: CASTKTGQNTEAFF; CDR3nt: TGTGCCAGCACTAAGACCGGACAGAACACTGAAGCTTTCTTT
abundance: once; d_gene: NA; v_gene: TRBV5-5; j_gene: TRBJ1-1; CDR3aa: CASSFGTVNTEAFF; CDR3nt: TGTGCCAGCAGCTTCGGGACGGTGAACACTGAAGCTTTCTTT
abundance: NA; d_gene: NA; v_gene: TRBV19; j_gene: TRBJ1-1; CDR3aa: CASSMMGLNTEAFF; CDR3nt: TGTGCCAGTAGTATGATGGGGTTGAACACTGAAGCTTTCTTT
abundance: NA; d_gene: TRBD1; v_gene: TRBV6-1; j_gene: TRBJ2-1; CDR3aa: CASSPRDSPYNEQFF; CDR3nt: TGTGCCAGCAGTCCCAGGGACAGCCCATACAATGAGCAGTTCTTC
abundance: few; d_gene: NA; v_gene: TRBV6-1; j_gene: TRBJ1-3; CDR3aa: CASSEAGEGPGNTIYF; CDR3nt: TGTGCCAGCAGTGAAGCTGGGGAAGGACCTGGAAACACCATATATTTT
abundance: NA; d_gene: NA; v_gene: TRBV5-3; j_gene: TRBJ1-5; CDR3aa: CARSLRGAQPQHF; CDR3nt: TGTGCCAGAAGCTTAAGGGGGGCTCAGCCCCAGCATTTT
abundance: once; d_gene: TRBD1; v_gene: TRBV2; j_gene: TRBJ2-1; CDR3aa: CASSGDRGCGAYNEQFF; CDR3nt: TGTGCCAGCAGTGGGGACAGGGGCTGCGGGGCCTACAATGAGCAGTTCTTC
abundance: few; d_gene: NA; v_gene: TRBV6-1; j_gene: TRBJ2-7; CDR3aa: CASSGGRQTEQYF; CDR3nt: TGTGCCAGCAGTGGCGGCAGGCAGACGGAGCAGTACTTC
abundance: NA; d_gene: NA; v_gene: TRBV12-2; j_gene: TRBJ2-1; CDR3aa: CASRFLSSYNEQFF; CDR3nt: TGTGCAAGTCGCTTTTTGAGCTCCTACAATGAGCAGTTCTTC
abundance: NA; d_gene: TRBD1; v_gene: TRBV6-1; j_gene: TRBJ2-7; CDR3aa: CASSEPPGTGGYEQYF; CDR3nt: TGTGCCAGCAGTGAGCCCCCCGGGACAGGGGGCTACGAGCAGTACTTC
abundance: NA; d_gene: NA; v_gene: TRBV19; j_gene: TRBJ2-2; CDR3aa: CASRVGGELFF; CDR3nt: TGTGCCAGTCGAGTGGGGGGGGAGCTGTTTTTT
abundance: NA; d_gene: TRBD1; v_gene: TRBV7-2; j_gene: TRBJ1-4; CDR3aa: CASSASDRGTNEKLFF; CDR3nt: TGTGCCAGCAGCGCCTCCGACAGGGGAACTAATGAAAAACTGTTTTTT
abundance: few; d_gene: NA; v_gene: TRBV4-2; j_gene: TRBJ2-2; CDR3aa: CASSLGTGELFF; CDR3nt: TGTGCCAGCAGCCTGGGCACCGGGGAGCTGTTTTTT
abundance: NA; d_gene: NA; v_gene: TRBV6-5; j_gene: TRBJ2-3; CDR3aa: CASSLGPTDTQYF; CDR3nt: TGTGCCAGCAGCCTCGGCCCCACAGATACGCAGTATTTT
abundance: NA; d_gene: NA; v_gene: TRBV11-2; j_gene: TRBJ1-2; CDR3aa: CASSPPGGDPNYGYTF; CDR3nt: TGTGCCAGCAGCCCCCCCGGCGGAGACCCTAACTATGGCTACACCTTC
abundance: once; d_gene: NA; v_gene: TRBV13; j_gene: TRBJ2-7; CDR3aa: CASSDSAAYEQYF; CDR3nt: TGTGCCAGCAGCGACAGCGCCGCCTACGAGCAGTACTTC
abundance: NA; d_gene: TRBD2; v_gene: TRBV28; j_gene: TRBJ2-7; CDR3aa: CASSLPPSSGLSSYEQYF; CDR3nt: TGTGCCAGCAGTTTACCCCCCTCTAGCGGGTTAAGCTCCTACGAGCAGTACTTC
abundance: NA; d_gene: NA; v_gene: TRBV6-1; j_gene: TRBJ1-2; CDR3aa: CASSEAQAGGYTF; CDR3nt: TGTGCCAGCAGTGAAGCCCAGGCTGGGGGCTACACCTTC
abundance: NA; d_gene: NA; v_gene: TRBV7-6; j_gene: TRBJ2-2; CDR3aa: CASSGGARPNTGELFF; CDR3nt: TGTGCCAGCAGCGGGGGGGCAAGACCGAACACCGGGGAGCTGTTTTTT
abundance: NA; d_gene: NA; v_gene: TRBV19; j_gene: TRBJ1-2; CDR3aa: CASSVDRHPYGYTF; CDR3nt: TGTGCCAGTAGTGTCGACAGACACCCTTATGGCTACACCTTC
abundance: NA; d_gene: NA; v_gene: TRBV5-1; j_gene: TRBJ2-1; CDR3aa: CASSFEASVYNEQFF; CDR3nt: TGCGCCAGCAGCTTTGAGGCTAGCGTCTACAATGAGCAGTTCTTC
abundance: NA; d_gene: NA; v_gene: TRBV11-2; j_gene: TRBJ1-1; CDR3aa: CASSLVGPEAFF; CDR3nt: TGTGCCAGCAGCTTAGTAGGTCCTGAAGCTTTCTTT
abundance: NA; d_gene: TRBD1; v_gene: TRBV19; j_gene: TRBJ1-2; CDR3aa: CASSMGQGYRGYGYTF; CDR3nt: TGTGCCAGTAGTATGGGACAGGGATATCGGGGCTATGGCTACACCTTC
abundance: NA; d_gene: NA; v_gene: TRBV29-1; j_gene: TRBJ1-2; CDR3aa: CSAPEGRVYGYTF; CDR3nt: TGCAGCGCCCCCGAGGGGAGGGTCTATGGCTACACCTTC
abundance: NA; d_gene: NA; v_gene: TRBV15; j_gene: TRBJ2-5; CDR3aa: CATSRVRGWETQYF; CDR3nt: TGTGCCACCAGCAGAGTTAGAGGATGGGAGACCCAGTACTTC
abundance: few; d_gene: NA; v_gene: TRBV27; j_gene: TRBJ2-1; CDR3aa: CASSLSMGRAYNEQFF; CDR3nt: TGTGCCAGCAGTTTATCTATGGGTCGCGCCTACAATGAGCAGTTCTTC
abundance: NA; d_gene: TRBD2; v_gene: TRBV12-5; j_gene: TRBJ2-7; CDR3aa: CASGLRTSGGVDYEQYF; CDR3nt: TGTGCTAGTGGTTTGAGGACTAGCGGGGGGGTGGACTACGAGCAGTACTTC
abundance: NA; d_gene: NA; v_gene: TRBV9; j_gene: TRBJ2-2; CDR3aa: CASSATQGWGNAGELFF; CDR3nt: TGTGCCAGCAGCGCCACACAGGGCTGGGGGAACGCCGGGGAGCTGTTTTTT
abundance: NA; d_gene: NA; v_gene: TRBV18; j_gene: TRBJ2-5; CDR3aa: CASSPVEGTQYF; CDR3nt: TGTGCCAGCTCACCGGTGGAGGGAACCCAGTACTTC
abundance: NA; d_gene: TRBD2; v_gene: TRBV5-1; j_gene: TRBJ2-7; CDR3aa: CASSLASGSYEQYF; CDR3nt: TGCGCCAGCAGCTTGGCTAGCGGGAGCTACGAGCAGTACTTC
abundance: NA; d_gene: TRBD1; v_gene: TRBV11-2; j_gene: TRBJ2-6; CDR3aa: CASSPGQAGANVLTF; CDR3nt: TGTGCCAGCAGCCCAGGACAGGCTGGGGCCAACGTCCTGACTTTC
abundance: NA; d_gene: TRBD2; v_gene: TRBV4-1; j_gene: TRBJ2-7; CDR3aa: CASSQDELAGPYEQYF; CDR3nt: TGCGCCAGCAGCCAAGATGAACTAGCGGGACCCTACGAGCAGTACTTC
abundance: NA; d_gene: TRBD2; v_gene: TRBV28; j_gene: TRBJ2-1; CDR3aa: CASSRAGEQIEQFF; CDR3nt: TGTGCCAGCAGTCGAGCGGGAGAGCAAATTGAGCAGTTCTTC
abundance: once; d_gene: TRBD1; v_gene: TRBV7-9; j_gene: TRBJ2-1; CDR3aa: CASSNRDRGRANEQFF; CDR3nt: TGTGCCAGCAGCAACCGGGACAGGGGGCGCGCAAATGAGCAGTTCTTC